Listed below are T cell receptor beta chains from one sample, sequenced in a study of CD4 T cells in relation to SARS-CoV-2 and coronaviruses. This table comes from immunoSEQ multiplex PCR, and its TCRdb copy is limited to in-frame clones, with some not included. The sample holds around 25,000 clones; around 80% are singletons and the top ten take approximately 28%. No cognate antigen is known for these TCRs. The sample comprised CD4+ T cells from PBMCs, cultured in vitro. These receptors came from a human donor in good health. Both conserved end residues are part of each CDR3. D genes are given only for firm matches. Clone size, where shown, is once, few, many, or a class for clones that have expanded.

d_call j_call v_call clone_size cdr3_aa cdr3_nt
NA TRBJ2-1 TRBV5-3 NA CARSLSKLGEQFF TGTGCCAGAAGTTTGTCGAAGCTTGGGGAGCAGTTCTTC
NA TRBJ2-1 TRBV6-1 NA CASSEGLSSYNEQFF TGTGCCAGCAGTGAAGGTCTCAGCTCCTACAATGAGCAGTTCTTC
NA TRBJ2-1 TRBV11-3 NA CASSLGSYNEQFF TGTGCCAGCAGCTTAGGCTCCTACAATGAGCAGTTCTTC
NA TRBJ2-6 TRBV10-3 NA CAISGRGPTTGANVLTF TGTGCCATCAGTGGTCGGGGACCCACGACAGGGGCCAACGTCCTGACTTTC
TRBD2 TRBJ2-1 TRBV3-1/TRBV3-2 NA CASRGLAGGNEQFF TGTGCCAGCAGGGGACTAGCGGGAGGCAATGAGCAGTTCTTC
TRBD1 TRBJ2-5 TRBV27 NA CASSLSWHRGETQYF TGTGCCAGCAGTTTATCTTGGCACAGGGGAGAGACCCAGTACTTC
NA TRBJ1-1 TRBV7-8 few CASSLARGLEAFF TGTGCCAGCAGCTTAGCGCGAGGGCTCGAAGCTTTCTTT
TRBD1 TRBJ2-1 TRBV19 few CASIRTPGQGGRQFF TGTGCCAGTATTAGAACACCGGGACAGGGAGGAAGACAGTTCTTC
NA TRBJ1-2 TRBV19 NA CASSPSADRWSYGYTF TGTGCCAGTAGTCCCTCCGCCGACAGGTGGTCCTATGGCTACACCTTC
NA TRBJ2-5 TRBV14 NA CASSQLPTIGETQYF TGTGCCAGCAGCCAACTCCCCACTATAGGAGAGACCCAGTACTTC
NA TRBJ1-2 TRBV28 NA CASSSYTDYGYTF TGTGCCAGCAGTTCATATACAGACTATGGCTACACCTTC
NA TRBJ1-2 TRBV29-1 NA CSVGDGRYGYTF TGCAGCGTTGGGGACGGTCGGTATGGCTACACCTTC
NA TRBJ2-1 TRBV5-1 NA CASSFSRSSYNEQFF TGCGCCAGCAGCTTTAGCCGGAGCTCCTACAATGAGCAGTTCTTC
NA TRBJ2-1 TRBV9 NA CASSVDGKSYNEQFF TGTGCCAGCAGCGTAGACGGGAAATCCTACAATGAGCAGTTCTTC
NA TRBJ2-3 TRBV12-1 NA CASSHRCQGSTDTQYF TGTGCCAGCAGCCACCGATGTCAGGGGAGCACAGATACGCAGTATTTT
NA TRBJ2-1 TRBV19 NA CASSRSRDHGVYNEQFF TGTGCCAGTAGTAGGAGCCGGGACCATGGGGTGTATAATGAGCAGTTCTTC
TRBD1 TRBJ1-5 TRBV19 NA CASKRGQESNQPQHF TGTGCCAGTAAAAGGGGACAGGAAAGCAATCAGCCCCAGCATTTT
TRBD2 TRBJ2-1 TRBV13 NA CASRTSDYNEQFF TGTGCCAGTAGGACTAGCGACTACAATGAGCAGTTCTTC
TRBD1 TRBJ2-6 TRBV19 NA CASSGSGTGGAGANVLTF TGTGCCAGTAGTGGCTCCGGGACAGGGGGCGCTGGGGCCAACGTCCTGACTTTC
TRBD1 TRBJ1-1 TRBV2 once CASSVQGVGTEAFF TGTGCCAGCAGTGTACAGGGGGTAGGCACTGAAGCTTTCTTT
TRBD2 TRBJ2-5 TRBV6-1 NA CASSVLAGEGGQETQYF TGTGCCAGCAGTGTACTAGCGGGAGAGGGGGGCCAAGAGACCCAGTACTTC
NA TRBJ2-7 TRBV7-9 few CASSVSYEQYF TGTGCCAGCAGCGTTTCCTACGAGCAGTACTTC
TRBD1 TRBJ1-4 TRBV5-4 NA CASSSPGQGEKLFF TGTGCCAGCAGCTCACCGGGACAGGGCGAAAAACTGTTTTTT